This T cell receptor beta chain was documented in a study of cytomegalovirus exposure and HLA in healthy donors. Study-level background: As an earlier analysis found, roughly 180 million T cells yielded 100 million to 130 million unique TCR beta sequences. Assignment to the Caucasian-associated ancestry cluster applied to around four fifths of the approximately 400 genotyped donors. Whole-study findings and limits: Later analysis demonstrated an association between a missense DCLRE1C variant and TCR beta V- and J-gene trimming.

This clone showed up just a few times. Its antigen is not identified. The CDR3 totals 14 residues. CDR1 is MNHNS and CDR2 is SASEGT in the germline V gene. Trimming cost V 3 bases and J 7 bases, with 15 bases left between them. This PCR relied on a set of 60 Vbeta primers and 13 Jbeta primers. Assay used: immunoSEQ multiplex PCR; TCRdb lists only in-frame clones, some missing. Of about 130,000 clones in the sample, about 80% were seen once. This clonotype was sampled from a human donor in good health. This chain uses TRBV6-1 with TRBJ1-2; D not resolved. Sequenced input: PBMCs. CDR3 region: CASSEEPRIGGYTF. The CDR3 bases are TGTGCCAGCAGTGAGGAGCCCCGGATTGGTGGCTACACCTTC.